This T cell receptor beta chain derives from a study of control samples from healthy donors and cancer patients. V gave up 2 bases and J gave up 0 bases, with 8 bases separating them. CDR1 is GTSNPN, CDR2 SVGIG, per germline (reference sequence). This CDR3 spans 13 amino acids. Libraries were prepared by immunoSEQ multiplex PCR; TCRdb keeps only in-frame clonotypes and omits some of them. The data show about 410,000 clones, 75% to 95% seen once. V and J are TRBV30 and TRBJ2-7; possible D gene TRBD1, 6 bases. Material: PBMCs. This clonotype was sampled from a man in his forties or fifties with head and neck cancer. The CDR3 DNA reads TGTGCCTGGAGTACAGGGACCTCCTACGAGCAGTACTTC. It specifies CAWSTGTSYEQYF.